This T cell receptor (beta chain) was obtained from a study of T cells after yellow fever vaccination. Study-level points and caveats: Among primary-vaccination clones, most reappeared after the booster, at around 97% for CD4 and 85% to 90% for CD8.

TCRdb re-analysed the 5' RACE reads in MiXCR, keeping a single row per CDR3 protein. This table has fewer than 450,000 distinct CDR3 sequences, roughly 10% appearing once. Remarks on this clonotype: The antigen remains unidentified.

The clonotype originates from a man between 18 and 35 years old who received the YFV17D yellow fever vaccine. The sample was PBMCs, taken on the day of the first yellow fever vaccination.

The CDR3 is CASSLEGSGPKPQHF. The CDR3 DNA sequence: TGTGCCAGCAGTTTAGAAGGCTCAGGCCCCAAGCCCCAGCATTTT. V is TRBV12-3 or TRBV12-4 and J is TRBJ1-5; D uncertain. The CDR3 loop spans 15 amino acids. The germline V and J ends were trimmed by 1 base and 8 bases, with 15 bases remaining between them.